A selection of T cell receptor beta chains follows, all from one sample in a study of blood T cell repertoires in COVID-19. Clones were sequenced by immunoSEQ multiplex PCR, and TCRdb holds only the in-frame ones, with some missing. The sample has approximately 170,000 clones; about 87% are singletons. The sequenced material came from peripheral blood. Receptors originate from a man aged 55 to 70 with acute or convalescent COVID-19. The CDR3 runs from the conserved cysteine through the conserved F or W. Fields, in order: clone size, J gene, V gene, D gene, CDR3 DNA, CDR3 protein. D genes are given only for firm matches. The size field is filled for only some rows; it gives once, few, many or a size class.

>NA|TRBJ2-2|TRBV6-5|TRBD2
TGTGCCAGCAGGCCGGGGGGACTAACCGGGGAGCTGTTTTTT
CASRPGGLTGELFF
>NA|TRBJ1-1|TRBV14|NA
TGTGCCAGCAGTCCAGACATGAACACTGAAGCTTTCTTT
CASSPDMNTEAFF
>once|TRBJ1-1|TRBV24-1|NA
TGTGCCACCAGTGATTCCTATAGAAAAGCTTTCTTT
CATSDSYRKAFF
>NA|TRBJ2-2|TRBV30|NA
TGTGCCTCCCCCCGGGCAGGGCGGATGTTCGGGGAGCTGTTTTTT
CASPRAGRMFGELFF
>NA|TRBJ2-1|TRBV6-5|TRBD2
TGTGCCAGCTTTTTAGCGGGGGGGCAGTTCTTC
CASFLAGGQFF
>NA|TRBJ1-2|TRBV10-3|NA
TGTGCCATCGGTCGGGGGGCTAAAGGCTACACCTTC
CAIGRGAKGYTF
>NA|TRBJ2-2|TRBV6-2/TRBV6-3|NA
TGTGCCAGCAGTTACTCGAGAGGAGGGGAGCTGTTTTTT
CASSYSRGGELFF
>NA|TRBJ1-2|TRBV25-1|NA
TGTGCCAGCAGTGAACCCGGCGCACAGGTTCATGGCTACACCTTC
CASSEPGAQVHGYTF
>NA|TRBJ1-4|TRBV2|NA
TGTGCCAGCGAGTGGAGACGGAGTAATGAAAAACTGTTTTTT
CASEWRRSNEKLFF
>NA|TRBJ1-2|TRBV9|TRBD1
TGTGCCAGCGGGGACAGAAACTATGGCTACACCTTC
CASGDRNYGYTF
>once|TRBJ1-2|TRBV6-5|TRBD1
TGTGCCAGTCACAGGGGGCGCTTCTATGGCTACACCTTC
CASHRGRFYGYTF
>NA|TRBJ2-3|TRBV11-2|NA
TGTGCCAGCAGCTTAGTTAGCGATACGCAGTATTTT
CASSLVSDTQYF
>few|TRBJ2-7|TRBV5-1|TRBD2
TGCGCCAGCAGCTCGCAGACTAGCGGGAGGCTCTCGGGTAACTACGAGCAGTACTTC
CASSSQTSGRLSGNYEQYF
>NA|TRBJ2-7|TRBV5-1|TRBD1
TGCGCCAGCAGCTTGGAGACAGGGGACTCCTACGAGCAGTACTTC
CASSLETGDSYEQYF
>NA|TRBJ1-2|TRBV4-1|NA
TGCGCCAGCAGCCAAGATGGGTCGGGGGGTAATGCCTATGGCTACACCTTC
CASSQDGSGGNAYGYTF
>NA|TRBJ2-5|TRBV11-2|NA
TGTGCCAGCAGCTTAGATCGGTTAGAAGAGACCCAGTACTTC
CASSLDRLEETQYF
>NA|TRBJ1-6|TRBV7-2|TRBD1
TGTGCCAGCAGACGCGACAGGGGGAGAAGAGATTCACCCCTCCACTTT
CASRRDRGRRDSPLHF
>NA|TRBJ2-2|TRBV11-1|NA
TGTGCCAGCAGCTGGGGGAGGGGGACCGGGGAGCTGTTTTTT
CASSWGRGTGELFF
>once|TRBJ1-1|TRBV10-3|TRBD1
TGTGCCATCAGTGAGGGACAGGGCAACACTGAAGCTTTCTTT
CAISEGQGNTEAFF
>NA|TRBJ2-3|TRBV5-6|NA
TGTGCCAGCAGCCCCCTCATCCGGATGAGGCTGGGAGATACGCAGTATTTT
CASSPLIRMRLGDTQYF
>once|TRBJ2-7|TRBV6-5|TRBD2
TGTGCCAGCACATACTCTGCGGGAGGCGTATCCTACGAGCAGTACTTC
CASTYSAGGVSYEQYF
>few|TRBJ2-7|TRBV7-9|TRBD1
TGTGCCAGCAGCTTCCAAGGGGGGACAGGGGGCTACGAGCAGTACTTC
CASSFQGGTGGYEQYF
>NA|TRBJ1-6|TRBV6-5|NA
TGTGCCAGCAGTTTGCGGGGGGATAATTCACCCCTCCACTTT
CASSLRGDNSPLHF
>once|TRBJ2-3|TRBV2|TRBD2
TGTGCCAGCAGTGAAGCGGGGACTAGCGGGGGGCGGCGGGATACGCAGTATTTT
CASSEAGTSGGRRDTQYF
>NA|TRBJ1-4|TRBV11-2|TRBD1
TGTGCCAGCAGCTTGGGACAGGGTGCCCTGCTCGGGCAAAAACTGTTTTTT
CASSLGQGALLGQKLFF
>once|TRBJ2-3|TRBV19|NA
TGTGCCAGTAGTTCCCGGACTGGGAATACGCAGTATTTT
CASSSRTGNTQYF
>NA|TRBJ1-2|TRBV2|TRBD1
TGTGCCAGCAGTGGCCGGGACAGCTATGGCTACACCTTC
CASSGRDSYGYTF
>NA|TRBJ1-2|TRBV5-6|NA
TGTGCCAGCAGCTTTCCGGGGAGTCTTGGCTACACCTTC
CASSFPGSLGYTF
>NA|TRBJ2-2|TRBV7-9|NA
TGTGCCAGCAGCGGGAGATATAGCGGGGAGCTGTTTTTT
CASSGRYSGELFF
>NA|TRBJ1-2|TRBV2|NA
TGTGCCAGCAGTGAAGCGCTTCAGGGTTGGTACGGCTACACCTTC
CASSEALQGWYGYTF
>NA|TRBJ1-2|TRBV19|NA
TGTGCCAGTAGTACCAAACCGCTCGGGCCAGGGGTGAGAACCTTC
CASSTKPLGPGVRTF
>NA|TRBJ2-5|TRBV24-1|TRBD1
TGTGCCACCAGTGCCCCGGACAGGGGCTATCAAGAGACCCAGTACTTC
CATSAPDRGYQETQYF
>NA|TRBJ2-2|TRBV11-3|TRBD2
TGTGCCAGCAGCCTATTCGGGGGGAGCAAGAACACCGGGGAGCTGTTTTTT
CASSLFGGSKNTGELFF
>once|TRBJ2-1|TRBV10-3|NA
TGTGCCATCATGGCGGGTTCTTACAATGAGCAGTTCTTC
CAIMAGSYNEQFF
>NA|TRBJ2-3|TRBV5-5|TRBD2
TGTGCCAGCAGGGCAGGGAGGGCGGAAGATACGCAGTATTTT
CASRAGRAEDTQYF
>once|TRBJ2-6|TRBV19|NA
TGTGCCAGTAGCCACCGGGGGGCGGGGGCCAACGTCCTGACTTTC
CASSHRGAGANVLTF
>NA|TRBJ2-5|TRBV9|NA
TGTGCCAGCAGCGTAGGTCCCCGAGGGGGGGGGACAGAGACCCAGTACTTC
CASSVGPRGGGTETQYF
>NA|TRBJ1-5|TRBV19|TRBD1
TGTGCCAGTAGTACCCAGACAGGGGGCTTCAATCAGCCCCAGCATTTT
CASSTQTGGFNQPQHF
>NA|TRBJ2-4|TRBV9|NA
TGTGCCAGCAGCGTAGCTCTCAGGGGTGACATTCAGTACTTC
CASSVALRGDIQYF
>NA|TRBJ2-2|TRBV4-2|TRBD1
TGTGCCAGCAGCCACTACGCTCCGGGACCGGACAGGAGGGGGGAGCTGTTTTTT
CASSHYAPGPDRRGELFF
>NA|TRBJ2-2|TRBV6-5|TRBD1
TGTGCCAGCGGGATGTGGGACAGGCCAACCGGGGAGCTGTTTTTT
CASGMWDRPTGELFF
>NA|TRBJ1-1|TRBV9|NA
TGTGCCAGCAGCCCACCGGGAATTAACACTGAAGCTTTCTTT
CASSPPGINTEAFF
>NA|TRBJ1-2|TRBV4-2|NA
TGTGCCAGCAGCCAAACAGGGTGGGATAGCTATGGCTACACCTTC
CASSQTGWDSYGYTF
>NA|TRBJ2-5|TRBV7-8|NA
TGTGCCAGCAGCCAGGGACAAAACCAAGAGACCCAGTACTTC
CASSQGQNQETQYF
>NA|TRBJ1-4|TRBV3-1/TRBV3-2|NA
TGTGCCAGCAGCCAAGACGGACTGCCAAATGAAAAACTGTTTTTT
CASSQDGLPNEKLFF
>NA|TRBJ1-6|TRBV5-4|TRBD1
TGTGCCAGCAGCCCCAACGTCCGGGACAGGGGTTCACCCCTCCACTTT
CASSPNVRDRGSPLHF
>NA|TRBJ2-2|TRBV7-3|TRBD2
TGTGCCAGCAGCTTAATAGCTGGCGGGAGACGAACCGGGGAGCTGTTTTTT
CASSLIAGGRRTGELFF
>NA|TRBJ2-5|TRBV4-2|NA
TGTGCCAGCAGCCAAGTGTCGGGGAAGGAGACCCAGTACTTC
CASSQVSGKETQYF
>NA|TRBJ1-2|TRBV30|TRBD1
TGTGCCTGGAGAGACAGGGGAGCCTATGGCTACACCTTC
CAWRDRGAYGYTF
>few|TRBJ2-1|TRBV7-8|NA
TGTGCCAGCAGCGAAGCGGGCCATAGCTCCTACAATGAGCAGTTCTTC
CASSEAGHSSYNEQFF
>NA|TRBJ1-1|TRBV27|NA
TGTGCCAGCAGTTTGTCCCCCCTCGAGGGACTGCACACTGAAGCTTTCTTT
CASSLSPLEGLHTEAFF
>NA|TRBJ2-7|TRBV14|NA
TGTGCCAGCAGCCAAGCCTACCTCTCCTACGAGCAGTACTTC
CASSQAYLSYEQYF